The rows below give T cell receptor beta chains drawn from one sample of a study of blood T cell repertoires in COVID-19. Repertoires were generated with immunoSEQ multiplex PCR, while TCRdb's copy carries only in-frame clones and drops some. The sample records roughly 320,000 clones, roughly 90% being singletons. The sample comprised PBMCs or T cells enriched from blood (not recorded which). The receptor set was obtained from a woman younger than 45 who had been exposed to COVID-19. Each CDR3 is given with its conserved first and last residue. D genes are given only for firm matches. Not every row has a clone size; where given, it reads once, few, many or a size class.

v_gene	j_gene	d_gene	abundance	len	CDR3nt	CDR3aa
TRBV27	TRBJ2-1	TRBD2	-	17	TGTGCCAGCAGTGTAACCTCGACTAGCGGGGGGGCCCATGAGCAGTTCTTC	CASSVTSTSGGAHEQFF
TRBV25-1	TRBJ1-1	-	-	17	TGTGCCAGCAGTGCGACCGTCTCCAGGGGATGGGGCACTGAAGCTTTCTTT	CASSATVSRGWGTEAFF
TRBV27	TRBJ2-7	-	-	13	TGTGCCAGCAGTCCCGGACAAACCTACGAGCAGTACTTC	CASSPGQTYEQYF
TRBV4-1	TRBJ1-2	-	-	16	TGCGCCAGCAGCCAAGCCAGGGGCATCGGGATCGGTGGCTACACCTTC	CASSQARGIGIGGYTF
TRBV10-3	TRBJ2-6	TRBD1	-	14	TGTGCCATGGGACAGACCTCTGGGGCCAACGTCCTGACTTTC	CAMGQTSGANVLTF
TRBV4-1	TRBJ1-1	-	-	13	TGCGCCAGCAGCCAATGGACAAGCACTGAAGCTTTCTTT	CASSQWTSTEAFF
TRBV5-8	TRBJ1-2	-	-	13	TGTGCCAGCAGCTTCCGGACAAGAGGTGGCTACACCTTC	CASSFRTRGGYTF
TRBV24-1	TRBJ2-2	TRBD1	-	14	TGTGCCACCAGTAGACAGGGCGGCACCGGGGAGCTGTTTTTT	CATSRQGGTGELFF
TRBV6-6	TRBJ2-6	-	-	16	TGTGCCAGCAGGTCCAAGGGGTTCTATTCGCCCAACGTCCTGACTTTC	CASRSKGFYSPNVLTF
TRBV14	TRBJ1-3	-	-	13	TGTGCCACCAGGGTCTCGGCTGGAAACACCATATATTTT	CATRVSAGNTIYF
TRBV24-1	TRBJ1-2	-	-	13	TGTGCCACCAGTGATTTCACAGGGCTGGGCTACACCTTC	CATSDFTGLGYTF
TRBV28	TRBJ1-2	-	-	13	TGTGCCAGCAGTCCCAGGACAGTTTATGGCTACACCTTC	CASSPRTVYGYTF
TRBV7-6	TRBJ1-5	TRBD1	once	16	TGTGCCAGCAGCCTGACACAGGGGGCTCTGGGTCAGCCCCAGCATTTT	CASSLTQGALGQPQHF
TRBV2	TRBJ1-2	-	-	13	TGTGCCAGCATAACGGCGAGGAACTATGGCTACACCTTC	CASITARNYGYTF
TRBV9	TRBJ1-2	TRBD1	-	13	TGTGCCAGCAGCGCAGCTACAGGGGGCGGCTACACCTTC	CASSAATGGGYTF
TRBV7-2	TRBJ1-4	-	-	17	TGTGCCAGCAGCTTAGCGCCGGCAGGGGCCCCTAATGAAAAACTGTTTTTT	CASSLAPAGAPNEKLFF
TRBV7-3	TRBJ1-2	-	few	14	TGTGCCAGCAGCCCCGGAGGGCCGGACTATGGCTACACCTTC	CASSPGGPDYGYTF
TRBV28	TRBJ2-6	TRBD1	-	15	TGTGCCAGCAGTCCACAGGGGTCTGGGGCCAACGTCCTGACTTTC	CASSPQGSGANVLTF
TRBV21-1	TRBJ1-2	-	-	12	TGTGCCAGCAGCGGCCTCCCCTATGGCTACACCTTC	CASSGLPYGYTF
TRBV5-6	TRBJ2-7	-	many	15	TGTGCCAGCAGCTCCAGGCCCCTTGCGTCCTACGAGCAGTACTTC	CASSSRPLASYEQYF
TRBV5-1	TRBJ2-7	TRBD2	-	14	TGCGCCAGCAGCTTGGCCAGTGGGAGGGTCGAGCAGTACTTC	CASSLASGRVEQYF
TRBV6-5	TRBJ2-1	TRBD1	-	16	TGTGCCAGCAGTTATCAAGCAGGGGGATTAGGCAATGAGCAGTTCTTC	CASSYQAGGLGNEQFF
TRBV5-6	TRBJ1-2	TRBD1	-	12	TGTGCCAGCAGCCGGGACAGGGAAGGCTACACCTTC	CASSRDREGYTF
TRBV4-1	TRBJ2-5	-	-	15	TGCGCCAGCAGCCAAGTCGACGGCAGGCAAGAGACCCAGTACTTC	CASSQVDGRQETQYF
TRBV11-2	TRBJ2-3	TRBD2	-	15	TGTGCCAGCAGCCCCTTTAGCGGGGGCCCAGATACGCAGTATTTT	CASSPFSGGPDTQYF
TRBV5-1	TRBJ1-5	TRBD1	-	15	TGCGCCAGCAGCTTGTCAGGGGGCCTCAATCAGCCCCAGCATTTT	CASSLSGGLNQPQHF
TRBV12-3/TRBV12-4	TRBJ2-2	-	few	12	TGTGCCAGCAGGCCGGGGATCGGGGAGCTGTTTTTT	CASRPGIGELFF
TRBV6-2/TRBV6-3	TRBJ1-3	-	-	16	TGTGCCAGCAGCAAATATGGGAGGTCCTCTGGAAACACCATATATTTT	CASSKYGRSSGNTIYF
TRBV7-8	TRBJ2-7	TRBD1	once	15	TGTGCCAGCAGCTTAAGGGACAGGGGGCCCTACGAGCAGTACTTC	CASSLRDRGPYEQYF
TRBV6-5	TRBJ1-1	-	-	14	TGTGCCAGCAGTTTACACCTCCTGAACACTGAAGCTTTCTTT	CASSLHLLNTEAFF
TRBV3-1/TRBV3-2	TRBJ1-1	TRBD1	-	17	TGTGCCAGCAGCCGAGCTCTCGGAAGGGGGCGCGACACTGAAGCTTTCTTT	CASSRALGRGRDTEAFF